Listed here are 5 T cell receptor beta chains from one sample, sequenced in a study of human T cells and chemical hapten exposure. TCRdb re-called the RACE reads through MiXCR, storing one row per CDR3 protein. The sample lists about 380,000 distinct CDR3 sequences, approximately 5% seen once, with approximately 2.1% in the top ten. Specified time point: patch test 1, 2 weeks after DPC sensitization. Treatment given: therapeutic diphenylcyclopropenone sensitization with weekly scalp DPC. Sequenced here: whole blood, sampled in connection with sensitization to the hapten diphenylcyclopropenone (DPC). Receptors originate from a woman in her 50s with alopecia areata. Some clones in this sample may be carry-over from other donors' samples.

This rearrangement joins TRBV5-6 to TRBJ1-1; D unresolved. Trimming pared 6 bases from V and 1 base from J, leaving 7 bases between. Germline assignment: CDR1 SGHDT and CDR2 YYEEEE. The CDR3 runs 12 residues. CDR3: CASNEQNTEAFF. DNA of the CDR3: TGTGCCAGCAATGAACAGAACACTGAAGCTTTCTTT.

Ten or more counts support this clonotype. The CDR3: CSARAHRGRTDTQYF. As DNA, the CDR3 is TGCAGTGCTAGAGCGCACAGGGGTCGGACAGATACGCAGTATTTT. The rearrangement links TRBV20-1 to TRBJ2-3; 7 nucleotides align to TRBD1. The CDR3 is 15 residues long. Germline V lookup: CDR1 DFQATT, CDR2 SNEGSKA (reference sequence). The junction had 7 bases not matched to a gene; V was cut back by 1 base and J by 3 bases.

In this sample, this clonotype turned up many times. The chain links TRBV28 to TRBJ2-4; 10 positions agree with TRBD1. This CDR3 contains 15 residues. Trimming cost V 6 bases and J 3 bases; bases outside gene matches: 5. The V gene's germline CDR1 is MDHEN and CDR2 SYDVKM. The CDR3 bases are TGTGCCAGCAGGGGACAGGGGTTTAGCAAAAACATTCAGTACTTC. This codes for CASRGQGFSKNIQYF.

There are a few counts of this clonotype. This chain uses TRBV20-1 with TRBJ2-7; D may match TRBD1 or TRBD2 (5 bases each). The CDR3 consists of 17 residues. From germline, CDR1 is DFQATT and CDR2 SNEGSKA (reference sequence). V shed 6 bases and J shed 3 bases, with 27 bases lying between them. The CDR3 DNA is TGCAGTGCCCCAACCTGGGGACCCCAAAACATAAACTACGAGCAGTACTTC. Its translation is CSAPTWGPQNINYEQYF.

This clonotype was recorded at least ten times. The chain is built from TRBV6-2 or TRBV6-3 and TRBJ2-6; D call uncertain. V lost 9 bases to trimming and J lost 0 bases, with 6 bases between them. This CDR3 comprises 13 residues. Per germline, CDR1 MNHEY and CDR2 SVGEGT. CDR3 in amino acids: CASRYSGANVLTF. The CDR3 DNA is TGTGCCAGTCGGTACTCTGGGGCCAACGTCCTGACTTTC.